Included here is one T cell receptor beta chain sequence, with context. The data stem from a study of blood T cells in healthy people across ages. Germline V gives CDR1 MGHRA, CDR2 YSYEKL. This CDR3 is built from 17 residues. V lost 1 base and J lost 0, with 16 bases in between. The use of a sample-barcoded 5' primer and a J-beta primer mix characterized a second PCR of about 6 to 12 cycles. Each CDR3 protein is one row after TCRdb ran MiXCR on the 5' RACE reads. Among fewer than 2 million distinct CDR3 sequences listed, 30% to 40% were seen once. Material for sequencing was blood. This TCR was recovered from a human donor in good health. J is TRBJ2-7 and V is TRBV4-1; a weak D match, TRBD2 (6 bases). CDR3 sequence reads: CASSQVAGTRSSYEQYF. The CDR3 DNA sequence: TGCGCCAGCAGCCAAGTGGCCGGGACTCGGAGCTCCTACGAGCAGTACTTC.